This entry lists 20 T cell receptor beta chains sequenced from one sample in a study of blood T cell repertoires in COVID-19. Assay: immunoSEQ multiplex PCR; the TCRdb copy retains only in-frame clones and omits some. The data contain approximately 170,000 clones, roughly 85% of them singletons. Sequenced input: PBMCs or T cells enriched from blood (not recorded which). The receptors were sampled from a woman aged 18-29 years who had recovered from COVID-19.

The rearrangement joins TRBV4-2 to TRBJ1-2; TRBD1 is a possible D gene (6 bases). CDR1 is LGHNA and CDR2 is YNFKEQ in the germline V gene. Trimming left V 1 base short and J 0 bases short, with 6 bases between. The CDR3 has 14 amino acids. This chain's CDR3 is CASSQGTANYGYTF. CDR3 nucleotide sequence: TGTGCCAGCAGCCAAGGGACAGCTAACTATGGCTACACCTTC.

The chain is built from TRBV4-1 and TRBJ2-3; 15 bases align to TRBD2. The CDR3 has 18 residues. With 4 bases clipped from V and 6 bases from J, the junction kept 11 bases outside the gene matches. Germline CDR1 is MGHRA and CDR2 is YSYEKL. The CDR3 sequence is CASSPPPGLAGGRDTQYF. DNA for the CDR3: TGCGCCAGCAGCCCCCCACCGGGACTAGCGGGGGGAAGGGATACGCAGTATTTT.

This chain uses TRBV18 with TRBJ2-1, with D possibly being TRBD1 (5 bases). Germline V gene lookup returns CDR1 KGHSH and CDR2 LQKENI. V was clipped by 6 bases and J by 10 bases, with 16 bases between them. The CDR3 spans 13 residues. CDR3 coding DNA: TGTGCCAGCTCTCCTCTGGGGCCTGGCGAGCAGTTCTTC. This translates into CASSPLGPGEQFF.

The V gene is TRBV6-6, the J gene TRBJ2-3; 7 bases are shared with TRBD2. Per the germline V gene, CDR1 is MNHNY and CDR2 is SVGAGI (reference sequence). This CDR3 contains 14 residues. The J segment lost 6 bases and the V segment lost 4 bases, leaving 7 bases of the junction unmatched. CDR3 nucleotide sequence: TGTGCCAGCAGTTCAAGGACTAGGCGGGATACGCAGTATTTT. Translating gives CASSSRTRRDTQYF.

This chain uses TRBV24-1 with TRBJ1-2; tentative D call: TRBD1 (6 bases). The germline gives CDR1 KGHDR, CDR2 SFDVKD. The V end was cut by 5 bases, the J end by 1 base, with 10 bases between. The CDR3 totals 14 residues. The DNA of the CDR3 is TGTGCCACCAGTGGGACAGAGAGTAACTATGGCTACACCTTC. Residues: CATSGTESNYGYTF.

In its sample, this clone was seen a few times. As DNA, the CDR3 is TGCGCCAGCAGCTTGCTAAGTTCGAGCCCATCCTCTACGAATGGCTACACCTTC. Translated: CASSLLSSSPSSTNGYTF. The rearrangement links TRBV5-1 to TRBJ1-2; D remains ambiguous. Per the germline V gene, CDR1 is SGHRS and CDR2 is YFSETQ. There are 18 residues in the CDR3. Trimming stripped 1 base from V and 6 bases from J, with 25 bases between.

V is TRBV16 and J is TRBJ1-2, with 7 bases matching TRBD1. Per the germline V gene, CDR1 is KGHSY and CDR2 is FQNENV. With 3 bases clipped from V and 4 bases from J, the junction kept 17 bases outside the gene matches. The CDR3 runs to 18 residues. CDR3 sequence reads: CASSQERGGTGVVYGYTF. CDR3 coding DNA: TGTGCCAGCAGCCAGGAAAGAGGTGGAACAGGGGTCGTCTATGGCTACACCTTC. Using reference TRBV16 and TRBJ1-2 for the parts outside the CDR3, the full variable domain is GEEVAQTPKHLVRGEGQKAKLYCAPIKGHSYVFWYQQVLKNEFKFLISFQNENVFDETGMPKERFSAKCLPNSPCSLEIQATKLEDSAVYFCASSQERGGTGVVYGYTFGSGTRLTVV.

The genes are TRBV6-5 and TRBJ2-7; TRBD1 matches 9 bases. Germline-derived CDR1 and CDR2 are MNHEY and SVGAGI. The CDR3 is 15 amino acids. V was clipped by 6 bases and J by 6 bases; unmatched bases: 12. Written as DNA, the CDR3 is TGTGCCAGCAGACCACTTCCGGGACAGGGCCTCGAGCAGTACTTC. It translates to CASRPLPGQGLEQYF.

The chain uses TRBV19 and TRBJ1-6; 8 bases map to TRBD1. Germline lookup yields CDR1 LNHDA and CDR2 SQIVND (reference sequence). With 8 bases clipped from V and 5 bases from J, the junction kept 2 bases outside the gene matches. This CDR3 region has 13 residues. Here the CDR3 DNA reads TGTGCCAGTCAGGGACAGGATAATTCACCCCTCCACTTT. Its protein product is CASQGQDNSPLHF.

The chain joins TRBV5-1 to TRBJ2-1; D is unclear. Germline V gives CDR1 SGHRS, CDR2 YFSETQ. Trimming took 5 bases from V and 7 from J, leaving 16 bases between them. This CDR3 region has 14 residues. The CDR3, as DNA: TGCGCCAGCAGACCCCGGGTTGATGGGAATGAGCAGTTCTTC. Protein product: CASRPRVDGNEQFF.

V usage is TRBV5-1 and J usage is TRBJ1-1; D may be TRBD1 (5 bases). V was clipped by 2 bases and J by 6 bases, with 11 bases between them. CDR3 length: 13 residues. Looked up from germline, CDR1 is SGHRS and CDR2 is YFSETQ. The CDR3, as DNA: TGCGCCAGCAGCTTCTCCCGGACATCTGAAGCTTTCTTT. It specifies CASSFSRTSEAFF.

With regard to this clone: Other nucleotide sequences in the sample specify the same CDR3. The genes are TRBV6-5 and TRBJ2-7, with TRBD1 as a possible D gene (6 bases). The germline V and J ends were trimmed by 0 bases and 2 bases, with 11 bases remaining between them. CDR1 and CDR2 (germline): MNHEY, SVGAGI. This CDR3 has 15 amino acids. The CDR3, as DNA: TGTGCCAGCAGTTACTCGGGACACGGACCCTACGAGCAGTACTTC. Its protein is CASSYSGHGPYEQYF.

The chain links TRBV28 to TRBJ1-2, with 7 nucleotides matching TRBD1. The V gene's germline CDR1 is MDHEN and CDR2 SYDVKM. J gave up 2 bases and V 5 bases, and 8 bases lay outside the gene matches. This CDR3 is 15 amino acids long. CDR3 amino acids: CASSLSRDRNYGYTF. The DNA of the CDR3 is TGTGCCAGCAGTCTGTCCCGGGACAGAAACTATGGCTACACCTTC.

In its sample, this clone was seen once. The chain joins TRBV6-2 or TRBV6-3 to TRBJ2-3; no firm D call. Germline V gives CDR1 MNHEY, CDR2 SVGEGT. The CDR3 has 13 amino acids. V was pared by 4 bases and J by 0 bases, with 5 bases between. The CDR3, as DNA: TGTGCCAGCAGTTTGACTAGCACAGATACGCAGTATTTT. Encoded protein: CASSLTSTDTQYF.

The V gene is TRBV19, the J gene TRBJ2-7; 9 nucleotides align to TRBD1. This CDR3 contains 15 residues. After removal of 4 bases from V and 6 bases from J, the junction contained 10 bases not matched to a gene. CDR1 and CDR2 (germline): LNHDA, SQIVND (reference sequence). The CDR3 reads CASSRRDRDSREQYF. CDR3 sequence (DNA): TGTGCCAGTAGTAGACGGGACAGGGATTCTCGCGAGCAGTACTTC.

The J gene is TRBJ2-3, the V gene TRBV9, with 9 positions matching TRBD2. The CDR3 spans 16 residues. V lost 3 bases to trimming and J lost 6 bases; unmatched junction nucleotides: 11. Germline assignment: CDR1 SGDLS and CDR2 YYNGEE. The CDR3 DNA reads TGTGCCAGCAGCGGGTCTGGCGGGAGGGCCTGGGATACGCAGTATTTT. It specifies CASSGSGGRAWDTQYF.

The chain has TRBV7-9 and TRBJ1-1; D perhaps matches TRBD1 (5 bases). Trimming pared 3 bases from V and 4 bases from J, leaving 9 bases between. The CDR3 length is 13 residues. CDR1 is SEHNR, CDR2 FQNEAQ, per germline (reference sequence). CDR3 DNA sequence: TGTGCCAGCAGCTTTACCAGGGTCACTGAAGCTTTCTTT. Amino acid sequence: CASSFTRVTEAFF.

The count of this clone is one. The chain's CDR3 is CASSIEGESPLHF. DNA for the CDR3: TGTGCCAGTAGTATTGAGGGGGAATCACCCCTCCACTTT. This chain joins TRBV19 and TRBJ1-6, with D tentatively TRBD1 (6 bases). This CDR3 comprises 13 residues. V lost 3 bases and J lost 10, with 10 bases in between. Germline V gene lookup returns CDR1 LNHDA and CDR2 SQIVND (reference sequence).

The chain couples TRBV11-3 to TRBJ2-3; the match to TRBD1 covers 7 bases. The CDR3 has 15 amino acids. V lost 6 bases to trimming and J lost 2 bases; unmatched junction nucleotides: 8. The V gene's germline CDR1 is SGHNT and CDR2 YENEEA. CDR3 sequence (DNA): TGTGCCAGCAGTACCGACAGGGATCCCACAGATACGCAGTATTTT. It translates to CASSTDRDPTDTQYF.

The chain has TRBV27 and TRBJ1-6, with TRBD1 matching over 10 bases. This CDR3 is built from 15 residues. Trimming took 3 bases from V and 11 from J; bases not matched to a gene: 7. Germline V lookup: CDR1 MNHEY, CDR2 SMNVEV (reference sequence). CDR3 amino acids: CASSFYGTGVPPLHF. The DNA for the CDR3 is TGTGCCAGCAGTTTCTACGGGACAGGGGTTCCACCCCTCCACTTT.